The rows below give T cell receptor beta chains drawn from one sample of a study of T-cell memory formation after mild COVID-19. TCRdb recomputed calls from the 5' RACE reads with MiXCR, one row per CDR3 protein. The sample contains fewer than 650,000 distinct CDR3 sequences, about 22% of which appear only once. The specimen was PBMCs or a T cell subset sorted from them (not recorded which). These receptors all come from an adult woman who had mild COVID-19 (a few samples of this study predate the infection). Cell type and time point are not known. The CDR3 runs from the conserved cysteine through the conserved F or W. The D gene is left open where the match is weak. Some rows have no size entry. The others give once, few or many, or a class for an expanded clone.

cdr3_nt cdr3_aa j_call v_call clone_size d_call
TGTGCCAGCAGCTTAGGTCCTGGACAGGGGAGAGCTTTCTTT CASSLGPGQGRAFF TRBJ1-1 TRBV7-2 few TRBD1
TGTGCCAGCTCACCCCACAGGGGGGAGACCCAGTACTTC CASSPHRGETQYF TRBJ2-5 TRBV18 NA TRBD1
TGTGCCAGCAGTGAGATTGCGGGAGGAACCTACAATGAGCAGTTCTTC CASSEIAGGTYNEQFF TRBJ2-1 TRBV2 many TRBD2
TGTGCCACCAGCAGAGACCAGGGGCTCGAGCAGTACTTC CATSRDQGLEQYF TRBJ2-7 TRBV15 few NA
TGTGCCAGCAGCGTAGGGCAGACCAATCAGCCCCAGCATTTT CASSVGQTNQPQHF TRBJ1-5 TRBV9 NA NA
TGCGCCAGCAGCTTAGCCGTTAAGGATGGCTACACCTTC CASSLAVKDGYTF TRBJ1-2 TRBV5-1 few NA
TGTGCCAGCAGACCCGCCTCCGGGACCCCTAATTCTGGGGCCAACGTCCTGACTTTC CASRPASGTPNSGANVLTF TRBJ2-6 TRBV6-6 NA NA
TGTGCCAGCAGTTCCTACCTGTCCGACACTGAAGCTTTCTTT CASSSYLSDTEAFF TRBJ1-1 TRBV6-5 many NA
TGTGCCAGCAGCCCCGACGGCACCGGGGAGCTGTTTTTT CASSPDGTGELFF TRBJ2-2 TRBV3-1 many NA
TGTGCCAGCAGTTCAACTAGCCCGAACACCGGGGAGCTGTTTTTT CASSSTSPNTGELFF TRBJ2-2 TRBV12-3/TRBV12-4 few NA
TGTGCCACCAGTGCTCCGGGACTAGCGAACAATGAGCAGTTCTTC CATSAPGLANNEQFF TRBJ2-1 TRBV24-1 few TRBD2
TGCGCCAGCAGTCTAGGCGAAAGGGTGGGGGATACGCAGTATTTT CASSLGERVGDTQYF TRBJ2-3 TRBV4-1 NA NA
TGTGCCAGCGGTGACAGGTTGAACACTGAAGCTTTCTTT CASGDRLNTEAFF TRBJ1-1 TRBV6-2/TRBV6-3 few NA
TGTGCCACCAGCAGAGGTACCGCGGGGCAGTACTTC CATSRGTAGQYF TRBJ2-7 TRBV15 NA NA
TGTGCCAGCAGCCGCCAAGAAGGTTCTCGGGGCTACACCTTC CASSRQEGSRGYTF TRBJ1-2 TRBV14 few NA
TGTGCCAGCAGCCGAGGGACGGCTACTAACTATGGCTACACCTTC CASSRGTATNYGYTF TRBJ1-2 TRBV7-9 few NA
TGTGCCAGCAGCCAAGAATACAGCTCCTACGAGCAGTACTTC CASSQEYSSYEQYF TRBJ2-7 TRBV14 NA NA
TGTGCCACATCCGGGACAGGGTGGGCCGGTGAGCAGTTCTTC CATSGTGWAGEQFF TRBJ2-1 TRBV24-1 few TRBD1
TGTGCCAGCAGCCAAGAGCTAAGGGGGAATGAGCAGTTCTTC CASSQELRGNEQFF TRBJ2-1 TRBV14 NA NA
TGCAGCGTTGTGGGACAGGGGGACTATGGCTACACCTTC CSVVGQGDYGYTF TRBJ1-2 TRBV29-1 NA TRBD1
TGTGCCAGCAGCCAAAGTCCCGGGACAAGGGTCAGAGAGCAGTTCTTC CASSQSPGTRVREQFF TRBJ2-1 TRBV14 NA NA
TGTGCCAGCAGCTGGACTAGCGGGGACGAGCAGTACTTC CASSWTSGDEQYF TRBJ2-7 TRBV7-9 NA TRBD2
TGTGCCAGCAGTCAGAGTATGGGGACTCAGGAGACCCAGTACTTC CASSQSMGTQETQYF TRBJ2-5 TRBV25-1 NA NA
TGTGCCAGCAGTGATGAGCGGGAGTACTCCCACGAGCAGTACTTC CASSDEREYSHEQYF TRBJ2-7 TRBV6-4 NA TRBD2
TGCGCCAGCAGCCAAGATTGGGTCGGGTACTACGAGCAGTACTTC CASSQDWVGYYEQYF TRBJ2-7 TRBV4-3 NA NA
TGTGCCAGCAGCTTGTATACACCGAGTAACTATGGCTACACCTTC CASSLYTPSNYGYTF TRBJ1-2 TRBV5-6 NA NA
TGCGCCAGCAACCTTCAGGGGGCCGGCACAGATACGCAGTATTTT CASNLQGAGTDTQYF TRBJ2-3 TRBV5-1 NA TRBD1
TGCGCCAGTGCACGGACAGCCGAGACCTTGAACACTGAAGCTTTCTTT CASARTAETLNTEAFF TRBJ1-1 TRBV5-1 few NA
TGCAGCGTTGAAGAGGGATTCAGGGTCGAAGGGTACAATGAGCAGTTCTTC CSVEEGFRVEGYNEQFF TRBJ2-1 TRBV29-1 few NA
TGCAGTGGGGAGGGCTCTGGAAACACCATATATTTT CSGEGSGNTIYF TRBJ1-3 TRBV20-1 NA NA
TGTGCCAGCAGTACCCGTGGGGCTAGTTCGTACAATGAGCAGTTCTTC CASSTRGASSYNEQFF TRBJ2-1 TRBV12-3/TRBV12-4 NA NA
TGTGCCAGCATAGGACTACCCCGCGATACGCAGTATTTT CASIGLPRDTQYF TRBJ2-3 TRBV12-3/TRBV12-4 many NA
TGTGCCAGCAGCTTAGAGGACGCGTACAATGAGCAGTTCTTC CASSLEDAYNEQFF TRBJ2-1 TRBV7-2 NA NA
TGTGCCAGCAGTCTTACCGGGACTAGGAATGAGCAGTTCTTC CASSLTGTRNEQFF TRBJ2-1 TRBV6-5 NA TRBD2
TGTGCCAGCAGGACCGGGGGCTCAGATACGCAGTATTTT CASRTGGSDTQYF TRBJ2-3 TRBV6-5 NA NA
TGTGCCAGCAGCACATACCCGACAGGGAAAGAGACCCAGTACTTC CASSTYPTGKETQYF TRBJ2-5 TRBV9 NA TRBD1